This TCR beta chain was recorded in a study of blood T cells in healthy people across ages. Germline CDR1 is LGHDT and CDR2 is YNNKEL (reference sequence). The CDR3 loop spans 15 amino acids. V lost 0 bases and J 1 base, leaving 7 bases between the germline ends. A second PCR of 7 to 11 cycles used a sample-barcoded 5' primer and a J-beta primer mix. A single record per CDR3 protein comes from TCRdb applying MiXCR to the 5' RACE reads. In the table there are some 900,000 distinct CDR3 sequences, about 48% of which are singletons. The clonotype comes from a man younger than 40 in good health. Sequenced material: blood. This sequence joins TRBV3-1 and TRBJ1-5, with unresolved D. In nucleotides, the CDR3 is TGTGCCAGCAGCCAAGATACGGGAAGCAATCAGCCCCAGCATTTT. Its translation is CASSQDTGSNQPQHF.